These 2 T cell receptor beta chains were sequenced from one sample in a study of T-cell memory formation after mild COVID-19. MiXCR, applied by TCRdb to the 5' RACE reads, yields one record per CDR3 protein. The sample has 250,000 to 350,000 distinct CDR3 sequences; 13% to 15% are singletons. The sample was PBMCs or a T cell subset sorted from them (not recorded which). These receptors all come from a man between 18 and 35 years old who had mild COVID-19 (a few samples of this study predate the infection). Cell type and time point are not known.

This clonotype has only a few counts. The chain carries TRBV6-5 and TRBJ1-2; D remains unclear. This CDR3 region has 14 residues. Germline V lookup: CDR1 MNHEY, CDR2 SVGAGI. The germline V and J ends were trimmed by 0 bases and 2 bases, with 7 bases remaining between them. The CDR3 bases are TGTGCCAGCAGTTACTCGATTACGAACTATGGCTACACCTTC. It translates to CASSYSITNYGYTF.

In this sample, this clonotype turned up a few times. The chain uses TRBV4-1 and TRBJ2-1, with no clear D. V was trimmed by 3 bases and J by 8 bases, leaving 11 bases between them. The CDR3 loop spans 13 amino acids. Germline CDR1 reads MGHRA; CDR2 reads YSYEKL. The CDR3 loop is CASSQPSVDEQFF. DNA of the CDR3: TGCGCCAGCAGCCAGCCTTCTGTCGATGAGCAGTTCTTC.